What follows are 9 T cell receptor beta chains derived from one specimen sequenced in a study of early stage breast cancer tumors. Profiled with immunoSEQ multiplex PCR; TCRdb holds only in-frame clones, not every one. The sample gives 9,000 to 9,500 clones, over 60% of which show up once; 6.5% to 9% is in the top ten. Input material: breast tumor tissue. The receptors come from a person aged 45-60 years with breast cancer.

This clone was counted between two and nine times. The chain combines TRBV11-2 with TRBJ2-3; D unresolved. The germline gives CDR1 SGHAT, CDR2 FQNNGV. This CDR3 spans 13 amino acids. V was trimmed by 4 bases and J by 6 bases, leaving 11 bases between them. The CDR3 DNA follows: TGTGCCAGCAGCTCCCACCCCCGGGATACGCAGTATTTT. Protein: CASSSHPRDTQYF.

A few counts support this clone. The J gene is TRBJ2-7, the V gene TRBV2; D possibly corresponds to TRBD2 (5 bases). This CDR3 is built from 12 residues. Germline V CDR1 and CDR2: SNHLY, FYNNEI. The V and J ends lost 6 bases and 6 bases respectively, with 12 bases between them. CDR3 amino acids: CASRDGESEQYF. The CDR3 DNA follows: TGTGCCAGCAGGGACGGGGAATCCGAGCAGTACTTC.

J is TRBJ2-1 and V is TRBV2, with D possibly called TRBD1 or TRBD2 (5 bases each). Trimming removed 11 bases at V and 7 bases at J, with 18 bases between. This CDR3 spans 13 amino acids. CDR1 SNHLY and CDR2 FYNNEI come from the germline V gene. CDR3 loop: CASRGAGWNEQFF. For the CDR3, the DNA is TGTGCCTCGAGGGGCGCGGGTTGGAATGAGCAGTTCTTC.

V and J are TRBV5-4 and TRBJ2-7; TRBD1 might be the D (7 bases). Trimming cost V 1 base and J 7 bases, with 18 bases left between them. Germline V gene sequence: CDR1 SGHNT, CDR2 YYREEE (reference sequence). The CDR3 consists of 15 residues. As DNA, the CDR3 is TGTGCCAGCAGCTTGTCACGGACAGGTGGGGGGGAGCAGTACTTC. It encodes CASSLSRTGGGEQYF.

By proportion, this clone is medium-sized. The chain links TRBV6-6 to TRBJ2-3, with a tentative D call TRBD2 (5 bases). CDR3 length: 16 residues. The germline CDR1 and CDR2 sequences are MNHNY and SVGAGI (reference sequence). V dropped 6 bases and J dropped 4 bases, with 20 bases sitting between them. The CDR3 nucleotides read TGTGCCAGCAGCCACACCCGGGGAGTGGGAGCAGATACGCAGTATTTT. Translation gives CASSHTRGVGADTQYF.

CDR3 protein: CTSSHYSGERNTGELFF. CDR3 DNA sequence: TGCACCAGCAGCCACTATAGCGGGGAACGGAACACCGGGGAGCTGTTTTTT. This chain uses TRBV1 with TRBJ2-2; TRBD2, the table's D call, lacks a check against the DNA. TRBV1 is marked as a pseudogene. CDR3 length equals 17 residues.

The count of this clone is one. CDR3 nucleotide sequence: TGCGCCAGCAAGTTCGGGGGTGGCGCCTATGGCTACACCTTC. Its translation is CASKFGGGAYGYTF. The rearrangement links TRBV5-1 to TRBJ1-2; the D gene is possibly TRBD1 (5 bases). The CDR3 contains 14 residues. V lost 6 bases and J lost 4, with 16 bases in between. Germline CDR1 and CDR2: SGHRS and YFSETQ. Combining the CDR3 with reference TRBV5-1 and TRBJ1-2 gives the whole variable domain KAGVTQTPRYLIKTRGQQVTLSCSPISGHRSVSWYQQTPGQGLQFLFEYFSETQRNKGNFPGRFSGRQFSNSRSEMNVSTLELGDSALYLCASKFGGGAYGYTFGSGTRLTVV.

J is TRBJ2-5 and V is TRBV5-4; D possibly corresponds to TRBD2 (5 bases). Trimming removed 8 bases at V and 2 bases at J, with 16 bases between. Germline CDR1 SGHNT, CDR2 YYREEE (reference sequence). This CDR3 contains 14 residues. CDR3: CASYGDSAQETQYF. Written as DNA, the CDR3 is TGTGCCAGTTACGGGGATAGCGCGCAAGAGACCCAGTACTTC.

This chain uses TRBV19 with TRBJ2-1; TRBD2 might be the D (6 bases). CDR1 and CDR2 from the germline V gene are LNHDA and SQIVND (reference sequence). The CDR3 is made up of 18 amino acids. With 1 base removed from V and 2 bases from J, the gap between germline ends came to 18 bases. The CDR3 DNA reads as TGTGCCAGTAGTATAGTTTCCGCGGGGTCCCCAACCTACAATGAGCAGTTCTTC. This encodes CASSIVSAGSPTYNEQFF.